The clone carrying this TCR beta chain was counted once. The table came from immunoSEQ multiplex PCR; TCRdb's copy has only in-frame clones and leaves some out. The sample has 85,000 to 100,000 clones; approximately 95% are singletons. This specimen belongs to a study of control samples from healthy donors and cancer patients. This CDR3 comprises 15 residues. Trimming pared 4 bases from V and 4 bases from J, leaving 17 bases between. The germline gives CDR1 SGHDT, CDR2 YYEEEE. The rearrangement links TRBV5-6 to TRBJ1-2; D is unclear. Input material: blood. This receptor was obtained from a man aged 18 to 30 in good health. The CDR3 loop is CASSLTSAGFYGYTF. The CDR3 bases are TGTGCCAGCAGCCTAACTTCGGCGGGCTTCTATGGCTACACCTTC.